This is a list of T cell receptor beta chains from one sample in a study of blood T cell repertoires in COVID-19. Here immunoSEQ multiplex PCR was the method, and the copy in TCRdb shows in-frame clones only, minus some. The sample lists about 310,000 clones, 70% to 90% occurring once. The sample comprised peripheral blood. These receptors came from a woman in her fifties or sixties who had recovered from COVID-19. Each CDR3 is given with its conserved first and last residue. The D gene is left open where the match is weak. Rows may omit the clone size; those that give it use once, few, many or a size class.

v_call	j_call	cdr3_length	d_call	clone_size	cdr3_aa	cdr3_nt
TRBV3-1/TRBV3-2	TRBJ1-5	16	-	-	CASSPVEGDGNQPQHF	TGTGCCAGCAGCCCCGTTGAGGGGGATGGCAATCAGCCCCAGCATTTT
TRBV28	TRBJ2-7	15	-	-	CASSPPEQGPYEQYF	TGTGCCAGCAGTCCACCTGAACAGGGCCCCTACGAGCAGTACTTC
TRBV3-1/TRBV3-2	TRBJ1-6	14	TRBD1	-	CASSQDRGNSPLHF	TGTGCCAGCAGCCAGGACAGGGGGAATTCACCCCTCCACTTT
TRBV9	TRBJ2-1	18	TRBD2	-	CASSEAPNRDSGRNEQFF	TGTGCCAGCAGCGAGGCCCCCAACCGCGATAGCGGGAGGAACGAGCAGTTCTTC
TRBV4-3	TRBJ2-3	16	-	-	CASSQEREGLSDTQYF	TGCGCCAGCAGCCAAGAAAGAGAGGGTCTGTCAGATACGCAGTATTTT
TRBV19	TRBJ2-5	16	TRBD2	-	CASSLGLAGASETQYF	TGTGCCAGTAGTCTAGGACTAGCGGGAGCTTCGGAGACCCAGTACTTC
TRBV28	TRBJ1-1	12	-	-	CASSLRNTEAFF	TGTGCCAGCAGTTTACGGAACACTGAAGCTTTCTTT
TRBV30	TRBJ1-5	15	-	-	CAWSVRSGSNQPQHF	TGTGCCTGGAGTGTACGTAGCGGGAGCAATCAGCCCCAGCATTTT
TRBV7-8	TRBJ2-2	14	TRBD1	few	CASRDRGDTGELFF	TGTGCCAGCAGGGACAGGGGGGACACCGGGGAGCTGTTTTTT
TRBV11-2	TRBJ2-7	17	TRBD2	-	CASSLDSIAGGIYEQYF	TGTGCCAGCAGCTTAGATTCGATAGCGGGGGGCATATACGAGCAGTACTTC
TRBV27	TRBJ2-7	16	TRBD2	-	CASSFQASGAFYEQYF	TGTGCCAGCAGTTTTCAGGCGAGCGGGGCTTTCTACGAGCAGTACTTC
TRBV7-9	TRBJ2-1	11	-	-	CASSQNGEQFF	TGTGCCAGCAGCCAAAACGGGGAGCAGTTCTTC
TRBV2	TRBJ1-1	17	-	few	CASSEARHQAMNTEAFF	TGTGCCAGCAGTGAAGCGCGGCACCAAGCGATGAACACTGAAGCTTTCTTT
TRBV6-2/TRBV6-3	TRBJ2-5	16	TRBD2	-	CASSYGAGGRQETQYF	TGTGCCAGCAGTTATGGAGCGGGGGGCCGCCAAGAGACCCAGTACTTC
TRBV10-3	TRBJ2-2	14	-	-	CAISVGGGSGELFF	TGTGCCATCAGTGTCGGCGGGGGCTCCGGGGAGCTGTTTTTT
TRBV3-1/TRBV3-2	TRBJ2-7	16	-	-	CASSQGTAGTPYEQYF	TGTGCCAGCAGCCAAGGGACAGCAGGGACCCCCTACGAGCAGTACTTC
TRBV27	TRBJ2-3	16	TRBD2	-	CASRKLAGSSTDTQYF	TGTGCCAGCAGGAAGTTAGCGGGATCTAGCACAGATACGCAGTATTTT
TRBV5-1	TRBJ2-7	12	TRBD2	few	CASAGLAYEQYF	TGCGCCAGCGCGGGACTAGCCTACGAGCAGTACTTC
TRBV7-8	TRBJ1-1	16	TRBD1	-	CASSPGSGQVNTEAFF	TGTGCCAGCAGCCCGGGGAGTGGACAGGTGAACACTGAAGCTTTCTTT
TRBV7-2	TRBJ2-1	13	-	-	CASSLDSYNEQFF	TGTGCCAGCAGCCTGGACAGCTACAATGAGCAGTTCTTC
TRBV18	TRBJ2-7	15	-	-	CASSPLDQTGYEQYF	TGTGCCAGCTCACCCTTGGACCAAACAGGATACGAGCAGTACTTC
TRBV19	TRBJ1-1	13	-	-	CASSSTPGAEAFF	TGTGCCAGTAGCTCGACCCCGGGGGCTGAAGCTTTCTTT
TRBV11-2	TRBJ1-2	14	TRBD1	-	CASSLLTGIDGYTF	TGTGCCAGCAGCTTACTGACAGGGATAGATGGCTACACCTTC
TRBV19	TRBJ2-5	15	TRBD1	-	CATSRSDRAFETQYF	TGTGCCACTAGCCGATCGGACAGGGCTTTCGAGACCCAGTACTTC
TRBV15	TRBJ1-5	13	-	-	CATSRTRDQPQHF	TGTGCCACCAGCAGAACGAGGGATCAGCCCCAGCATTTT
TRBV30	TRBJ1-6	14	-	-	CAWSVWSLNSPLHF	TGTGCCTGGAGTGTTTGGAGCCTTAATTCACCCCTCCACTTT
TRBV25-1	TRBJ2-7	16	TRBD2	-	CASRHAGTSGSYEQYF	TGTGCCAGCAGGCACGCCGGGACTAGCGGGAGTTACGAGCAGTACTTC
TRBV21-1	TRBJ2-7	17	-	-	CASSKGGGEPRGYEQYF	TGTGCCAGCAGCAAAGGGGGAGGGGAGCCCAGGGGATACGAGCAGTACTTC
TRBV9	TRBJ2-1	13	-	-	CASSVKGGNEQFF	TGTGCCAGCAGCGTTAAAGGGGGCAATGAGCAGTTCTTC
TRBV19	TRBJ2-7	12	TRBD1	-	CASSGQGYEQYF	TGTGCCAGTAGTGGACAGGGCTACGAGCAGTACTTC
TRBV2	TRBJ2-3	15	TRBD2	-	CASTTSGGVADTQYF	TGTGCCAGCACCACGAGCGGGGGGGTAGCGGATACGCAGTATTTT
TRBV18	TRBJ2-7	13	-	few	CASSWTNSYEQYF	TGTGCCAGCTCCTGGACAAACTCCTACGAGCAGTACTTC
TRBV7-9	TRBJ2-7	14	TRBD2	once	CASSLAGLPYEQYF	TGTGCCAGCAGCTTAGCGGGACTACCCTACGAGCAGTACTTC
TRBV5-6	TRBJ2-5	15	TRBD2	-	CASSLYRGGKETQYF	TGTGCCAGCAGCTTGTACCGGGGGGGTAAAGAGACCCAGTACTTC
TRBV6-5	TRBJ1-5	15	TRBD1	-	CASSSGTGGYQPQHF	TGTGCCAGCAGCTCCGGGACAGGGGGCTACCAGCCCCAGCATTTT
TRBV5-1	TRBJ2-7	13	TRBD1	-	CASSLGDSGEQYF	TGCGCCAGCAGCTTGGGGGACAGTGGGGAGCAGTACTTC
TRBV5-8	TRBJ2-7	15	TRBD2	-	CASSPTSGRSYEQYF	TGTGCCAGCAGCCCGACTAGCGGGAGGTCGTACGAGCAGTACTTC
TRBV14	TRBJ1-2	13	-	-	CASSPAGNDGYTF	TGTGCCAGCAGCCCGGCAGGGAATGATGGCTACACCTTC
TRBV20-1	TRBJ1-2	11	TRBD1	-	CSATETGGYTF	TGCAGTGCTACCGAGACAGGGGGCTACACCTTC
TRBV28	TRBJ2-1	12	TRBD1	-	CASSRQGSEQFF	TGTGCCAGCAGTCGACAGGGGAGTGAGCAGTTCTTC
TRBV2	TRBJ1-2	14	-	-	CASSLLPGNYGYTF	TGTGCCAGCAGTCTTTTACCAGGCAACTATGGCTACACCTTC
TRBV6-1	TRBJ2-7	16	TRBD1	-	CASSDLGTGSPYEQYF	TGTGCCAGCAGTGATCTAGGGACAGGCTCTCCCTACGAGCAGTACTTC
TRBV6-5	TRBJ2-7	14	TRBD2	once	CASSQREPPYEQYF	TGTGCCAGCAGTCAGCGGGAGCCCCCCTACGAGCAGTACTTC
TRBV19	TRBJ2-7	12	-	once	CASSIGGSEQYF	TGTGCCAGTAGTATAGGAGGCTCCGAGCAGTACTTC
TRBV5-6	TRBJ1-4	15	TRBD1	-	CASSLQGAANEKLFF	TGTGCCAGCAGCCTACAGGGGGCGGCTAATGAAAAACTGTTTTTT
TRBV11-2	TRBJ2-5	16	TRBD1	-	CASSSGQGYPQETQYF	TGTGCCAGCAGCTCGGGACAGGGTTATCCCCAAGAGACCCAGTACTTC
TRBV11-2	TRBJ1-2	17	-	-	CASSPTTSLGAQSGYTF	TGTGCCAGCAGCCCAACGACGAGCCTGGGGGCGCAGTCAGGCTACACCTTC
TRBV6-1	TRBJ2-7	16	TRBD1	-	CASSDLGTGRYGEQYF	TGTGCCAGCAGTGATCTTGGGACAGGGAGATACGGCGAGCAGTACTTC
TRBV13	TRBJ1-6	16	TRBD1	few	CASSRRTGGLNSPLHF	TGTGCCAGCAGCCGACGAACAGGGGGACTGAATTCACCCCTCCACTTT
TRBV4-2	TRBJ1-1	13	-	-	CASSQDRQAEAFF	TGTGCCAGCAGCCAAGACCGACAGGCTGAAGCTTTCTTT
TRBV11-3	TRBJ2-5	17	TRBD2	-	CASSTSAGTSAQETQYF	TGTGCCAGCAGCACATCCGCCGGGACTAGCGCCCAAGAGACCCAGTACTTC
TRBV3-1/TRBV3-2	TRBJ2-1	15	TRBD2	-	CASSQDWTSPNEQFF	TGTGCCAGCAGCCAAGATTGGACTAGCCCAAATGAGCAGTTCTTC
TRBV28	TRBJ1-6	13	TRBD1	-	CASTGTVREPLHF	TGTGCCAGTACGGGGACAGTCAGAGAACCCCTCCACTTT